The clone carrying this TCR beta chain showed up just a few times. The data derive from a study of T-cell memory formation after mild COVID-19. One entry per CDR3 protein results from TCRdb running MiXCR on the 5' RACE reads. The sample lists just under 350,000 distinct CDR3 sequences, roughly 13% occurring once. Trimming pared 0 bases from V and 3 bases from J, leaving 17 bases between. Germline V gene data show CDR1 as MGHRA and CDR2 as YSYEKL. The CDR3 sequence is 18 residues long. This TCR derives from a man younger than 30 who had mild COVID-19 (a few samples of this study predate the infection). Cell type and time point are not known. The V and J genes are TRBV4-1 and TRBJ2-2, with D perhaps TRBD2 (7 bases). Sequencing used PBMCs or a T cell subset sorted from them (not recorded which). DNA of the CDR3: TGCGCCAGCAGCCAAGATTTGAGGGGGGGAGCGGACACCGGGGAGCTGTTTTTT. Protein: CASSQDLRGGADTGELFF.